This entry describes one TCR beta chain. Antigen unknown. These data originate in a study of regulatory T cells in long-lasting Graves disease. Study-wide findings and caveats: Sampling was limited to peripheral blood rather than thyroid tissue.

Time point here: newly diagnosed GD, antithyroid drugs for less than 3 months. Construction of the TCR library relied on RNA isolated from PBMCs. Staff took around 9 milliliters of peripheral blood and put it into EDTA tubes. Germline values: CDR1 MNHNS, CDR2 SASEGT. The CDR3 extends over 13 amino acids. J lost 13 bases, V lost 6 bases, and 12 bases had no gene match. Library construction for TCR beta used iRepertoire HTBI primers and Arm-PCR of CDR3 regions. MiXCR, run by TCRdb on the multiplex PCR reads, gives a single entry per CDR3 protein. Here the sample spans around 450,000 distinct CDR3 sequences, 15% being singletons. These data were also reused for a study on T cells in Graves' hyperthyroidism and ophthalmopathy. From that study: It was considered stable Graves' hyperthyroidism when ophthalmopathy did not progress within 18 months.

The chain combines TRBV6-1 with TRBJ2-1, with 7 nucleotides matching TRBD2. The specimen comprised peripheral blood mononuclear cells (PBMCs), sampled at new diagnosis, from a patient treated with antithyroid drugs. The sequence was obtained from a woman aged 40 to 55 with Graves disease. The CDR3 DNA reads as TGTGCCAGCAGCCCGACGAGGGAGGGACGCCAGTTCTTC. This encodes CASSPTREGRQFF.